This T cell receptor beta chain was found in a study of T cells in Graves' hyperthyroidism and ophthalmopathy. Study at large: Before any treatment, at initial diagnosis, peripheral blood was collected.

TCR beta CDR3 sequences were amplified from RNA transcripts. The HTBI primer set served for first-round RT-PCR of the TCR CDR3. TCRdb itself ran the multiplex PCR reads through MiXCR, one entry per CDR3 protein. This sample has around 180,000 distinct CDR3 sequences, with over 15% found just once. The germline V and J ends were trimmed by 4 bases and 1 base, with 17 bases remaining between them. The CDR3 runs to 16 residues. Germline V gene sequence: CDR1 SEHNR, CDR2 FQNEAQ (reference sequence). This clonotype has just a few counts. The chain uses TRBV7-9 and TRBJ2-7, with D perhaps assigned TRBD1 or TRBD2 (5 bases each). This clonotype was sampled from a woman aged 45 to 65 with Graves' hyperthyroidism. The sequenced material came from blood. CDR3 region: CASSSYMGVGSYEQYF. CDR3 DNA sequence: TGTGCCAGCAGCTCCTACATGGGGGTGGGTTCCTACGAGCAGTACTTC.